This TCR beta chain was profiled in a study of blood T cell repertoires in COVID-19. Looking at the study overall: Donors in the United States, Italy and Spain gave samples during acute or convalescent COVID-19. T cells, B-cell-depleted T cells, or PBMCs supplied cDNA or gDNA.

Per the original data handling: From reference gene primer amplification, estimates of nucleated cell counts were derived. Sequencing used immunoSEQ multiplex PCR; TCRdb keeps in-frame clones, though not all of them. The D gene and trimming were derived from the DNA, and the V and J assignments and clone size from that table. Of approximately 210,000 clones listed, roughly 79% were seen once; the top ten hold around 16%. In the case of this clone: Other DNA sequences in the same sample also yield this CDR3.

V gave up 0 bases and J gave up 4 bases, with 9 bases separating them. CDR1 is LGHNA and CDR2 is YSLEER in the germline V gene. This CDR3 region has 14 residues. Clinical histories supplied by participants themselves formed the basis of cohort assignment. Sequenced sample: PBMCs or T cells enriched from blood (not recorded which). The sequence derives from a middle-aged man who had recovered from COVID-19. This chain links TRBV4-3 with TRBJ1-1; tentatively, D is TRBD1 (5 bases). The CDR3 spells CASSQEGGSTEAFF. CDR3 coding DNA: TGCGCCAGCAGCCAAGAGGGGGGGAGCACTGAAGCTTTCTTT.